This entry features one T cell receptor (beta chain) sequence. This specimen includes other DNA sequences encoding the same CDR3. CDR3 length equals 14 residues. Between the trimmed V and J ends, which lost 0 bases and 3 bases, there was a span of 9 bases. Germline CDR1 KGHSH, CDR2 LQKENI. These data originate in a study of blood T cell repertoires in COVID-19. Study information: Samples taken during acute and convalescent COVID-19 were collected in the United States, Italy and Spain. Sources were T cells, B-cell-depleted T cells, or PBMCs; the material itself was cDNA or gDNA.

Those enrolled in Seattle joined during active infection and were followed longitudinally afterward. Authors' data handling: Amplifying reference gene primers gave estimates of nucleated cell counts. The method was immunoSEQ multiplex PCR; TCRdb's version includes in-frame clones alone and lacks a portion of them. The V and J calls and clone size come from that table; D and trimming were worked out from the DNA. The sample contains 240,000 or so clones, 75% to 85% of which appear only once. V gene TRBV18 combines with J gene TRBJ2-7; D remains unclear. Sequenced material: peripheral blood. The TCR sequence derives from a woman of 80 years or more with COVID-19, enrolled during active disease. The DNA for the CDR3 is TGTGCCAGCTCACCACCATCAGGTTACTACGAGCAGTACTTC. Amino acids: CASSPPSGYYEQYF.